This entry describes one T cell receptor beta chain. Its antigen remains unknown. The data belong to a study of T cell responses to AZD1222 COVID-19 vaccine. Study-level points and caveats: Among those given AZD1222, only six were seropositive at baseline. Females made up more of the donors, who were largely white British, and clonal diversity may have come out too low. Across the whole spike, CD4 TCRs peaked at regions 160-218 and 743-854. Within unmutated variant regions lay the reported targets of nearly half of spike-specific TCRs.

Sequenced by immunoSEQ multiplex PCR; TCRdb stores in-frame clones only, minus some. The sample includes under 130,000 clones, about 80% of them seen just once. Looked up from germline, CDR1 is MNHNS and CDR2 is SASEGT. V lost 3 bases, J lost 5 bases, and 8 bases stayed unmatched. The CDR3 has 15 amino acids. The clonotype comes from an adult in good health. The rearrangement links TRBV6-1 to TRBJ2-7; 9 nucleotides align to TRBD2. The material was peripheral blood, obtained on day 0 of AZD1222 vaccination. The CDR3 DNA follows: TGTGCCAGCAGTGAGTCTCTAGCGGGGATCGACGAGCAGTACTTC. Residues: CASSESLAGIDEQYF.